This T cell receptor beta chain derives from a study of T cells in Graves' hyperthyroidism and ophthalmopathy. Regarding the study as a whole: Ophthalmopathy got predicted by the model a median approximately 6.3 months before its onset.

Germline V gene sequence: CDR1 SNHLY, CDR2 FYNNEI. This CDR3 is built from 14 residues. Regarding this clonotype: Its antigen is unknown. The junction departs from the called germline gene at one end, perhaps through a read error.

Amplification targeted TCR beta CDR3 regions from RNA transcripts. The TCR CDR3 was amplified in a first-round RT-PCR using the HTBI primer set. From the multiplex PCR reads, TCRdb called clonotypes with MiXCR, one entry per CDR3 protein. The sample consists of around 450,000 distinct CDR3 sequences, approximately 14% of them appearing once. This rearrangement joins TRBV2 to TRBJ1-5; D unresolved. The TCR originated in a woman aged 18-29 years with Graves' hyperthyroidism. The sample taken for sequencing was blood. CDR3 in DNA: TGTGCCAGCAGTGAAACCGTGGGTTTTCAGCCCCAGCGTTTT. Protein product: CASSETVGFQPQRF.